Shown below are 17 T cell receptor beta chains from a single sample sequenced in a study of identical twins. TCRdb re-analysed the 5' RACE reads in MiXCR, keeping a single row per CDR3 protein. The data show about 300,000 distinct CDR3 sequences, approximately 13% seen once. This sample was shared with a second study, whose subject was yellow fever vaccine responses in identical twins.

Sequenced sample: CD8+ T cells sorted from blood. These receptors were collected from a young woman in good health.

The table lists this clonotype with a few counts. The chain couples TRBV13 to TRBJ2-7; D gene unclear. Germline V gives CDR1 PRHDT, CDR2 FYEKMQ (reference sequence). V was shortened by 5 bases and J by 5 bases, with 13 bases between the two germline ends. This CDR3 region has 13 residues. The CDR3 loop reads CASSRRMGNEQYV. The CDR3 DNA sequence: TGTGCCAGCAGCCGCCGGATGGGCAACGAGCAGTACGTC.

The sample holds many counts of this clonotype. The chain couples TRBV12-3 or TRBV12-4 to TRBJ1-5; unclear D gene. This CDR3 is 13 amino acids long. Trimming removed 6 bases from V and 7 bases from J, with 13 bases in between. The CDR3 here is CASSAWVQQPQHF. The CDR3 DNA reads TGTGCCAGCAGCGCCTGGGTGCAGCAGCCCCAGCATTTT.

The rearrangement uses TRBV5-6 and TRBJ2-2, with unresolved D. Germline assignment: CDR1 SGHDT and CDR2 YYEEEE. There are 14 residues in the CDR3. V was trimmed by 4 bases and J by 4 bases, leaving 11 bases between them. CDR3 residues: CASSPIMSTGELFF. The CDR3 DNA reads TGTGCCAGCAGCCCCATAATGTCCACCGGGGAGCTGTTTTTT. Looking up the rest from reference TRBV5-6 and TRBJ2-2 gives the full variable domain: DAGVTQSPTHLIKTRGQQVTLRCSPKSGHDTVSWYQQALGQGPQFIFQYYEEEERQRGNFPDRFSGHQFPNYSSELNVNALLLGDSALYLCASSPIMSTGELFFGEGSRLTVL.

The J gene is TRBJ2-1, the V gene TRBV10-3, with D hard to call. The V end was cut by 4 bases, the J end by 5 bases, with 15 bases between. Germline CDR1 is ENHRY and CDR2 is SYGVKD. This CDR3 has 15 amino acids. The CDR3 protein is CAISGFSVPHNEQFF. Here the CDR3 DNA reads TGTGCCATCAGTGGGTTCTCGGTCCCTCACAATGAGCAGTTCTTC.

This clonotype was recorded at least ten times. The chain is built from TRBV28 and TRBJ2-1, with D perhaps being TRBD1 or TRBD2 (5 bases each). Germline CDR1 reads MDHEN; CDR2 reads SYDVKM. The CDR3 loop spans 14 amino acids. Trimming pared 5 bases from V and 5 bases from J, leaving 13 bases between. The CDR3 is CASSHRDPDNEQFF. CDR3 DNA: TGTGCCAGCAGTCACCGGGACCCCGACAATGAGCAGTTCTTC.

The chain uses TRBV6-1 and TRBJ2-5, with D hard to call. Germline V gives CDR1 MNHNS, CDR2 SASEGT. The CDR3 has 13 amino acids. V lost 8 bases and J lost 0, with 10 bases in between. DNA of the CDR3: TGTGCCAGCTATACCGCGTACCAAGAGACCCAGTACTTC. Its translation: CASYTAYQETQYF.

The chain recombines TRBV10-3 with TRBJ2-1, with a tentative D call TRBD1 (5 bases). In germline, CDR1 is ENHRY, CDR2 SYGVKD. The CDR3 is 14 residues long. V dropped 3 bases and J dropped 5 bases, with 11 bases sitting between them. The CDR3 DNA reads TGTGCCATCAGTGACCAGGGAACCGACAATGAGCAGTTCTTC. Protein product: CAISDQGTDNEQFF.

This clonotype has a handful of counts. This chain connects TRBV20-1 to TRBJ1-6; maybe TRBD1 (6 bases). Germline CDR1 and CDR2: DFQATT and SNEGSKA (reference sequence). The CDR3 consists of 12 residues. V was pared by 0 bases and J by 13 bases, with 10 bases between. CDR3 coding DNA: TGCAGTGCTAGAGAAGGGGGTTATCCCCTCCACTTT. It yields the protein CSAREGGYPLHF.

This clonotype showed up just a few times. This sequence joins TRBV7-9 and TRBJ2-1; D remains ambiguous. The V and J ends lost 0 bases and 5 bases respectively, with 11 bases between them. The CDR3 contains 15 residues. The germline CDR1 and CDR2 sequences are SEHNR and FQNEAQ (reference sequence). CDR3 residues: CASSLAVPLDNEQFF. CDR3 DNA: TGTGCCAGCAGCTTAGCGGTCCCGTTAGACAATGAGCAGTTCTTC.

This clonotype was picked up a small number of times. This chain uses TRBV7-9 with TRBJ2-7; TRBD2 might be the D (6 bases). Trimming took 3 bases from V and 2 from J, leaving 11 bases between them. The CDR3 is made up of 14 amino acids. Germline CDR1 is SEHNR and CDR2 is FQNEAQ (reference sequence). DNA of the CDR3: TGTGCCAGCAGCTTGACGGGGGATCCCTACGAGCAGTACTTC. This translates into CASSLTGDPYEQYF.

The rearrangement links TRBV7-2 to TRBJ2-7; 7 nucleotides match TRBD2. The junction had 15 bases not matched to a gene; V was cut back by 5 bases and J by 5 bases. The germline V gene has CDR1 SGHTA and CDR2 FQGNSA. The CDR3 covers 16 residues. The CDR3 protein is CASSPSGWLAVDEQYF. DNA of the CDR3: TGTGCCAGCAGCCCGAGTGGGTGGCTAGCGGTAGACGAGCAGTACTTC.

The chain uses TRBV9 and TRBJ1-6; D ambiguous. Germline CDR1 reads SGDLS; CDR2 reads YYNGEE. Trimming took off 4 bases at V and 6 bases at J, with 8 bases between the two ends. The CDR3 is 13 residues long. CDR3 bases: TGTGCCAGCAGCCCCGGCGCTAATTCACCCCTCCACTTT. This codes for CASSPGANSPLHF.

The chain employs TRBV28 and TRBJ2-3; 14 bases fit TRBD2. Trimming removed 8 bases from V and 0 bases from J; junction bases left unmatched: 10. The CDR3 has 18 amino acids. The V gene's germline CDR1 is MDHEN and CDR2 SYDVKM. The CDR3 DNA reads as TGTGCCAGCGCCACCGCAAGACTAGCGGGGGGGAGCACAGATACGCAGTATTTT. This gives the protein CASATARLAGGSTDTQYF.

The CDR3 DNA reads TGTGCCAGCAGTGGAGGAGCGGGAGTCCCCAATGAGCAGTTCTTC. Translation gives CASSGGAGVPNEQFF. The genes are TRBV6-1 and TRBJ2-1; 8 bases are a match to TRBD2. This CDR3 is built from 15 residues. V lost 4 bases to trimming and J lost 6 bases; unmatched junction nucleotides: 8. Germline CDR1 and CDR2: MNHNS and SASEGT.

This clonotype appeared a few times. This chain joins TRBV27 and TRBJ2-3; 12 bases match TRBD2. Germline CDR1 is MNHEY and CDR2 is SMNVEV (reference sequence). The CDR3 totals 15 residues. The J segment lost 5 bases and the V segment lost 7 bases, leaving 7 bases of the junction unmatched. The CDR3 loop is CASKGTSGRRDTQYF. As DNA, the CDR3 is TGTGCCAGCAAGGGAACTAGCGGGAGGAGAGATACGCAGTATTTT.

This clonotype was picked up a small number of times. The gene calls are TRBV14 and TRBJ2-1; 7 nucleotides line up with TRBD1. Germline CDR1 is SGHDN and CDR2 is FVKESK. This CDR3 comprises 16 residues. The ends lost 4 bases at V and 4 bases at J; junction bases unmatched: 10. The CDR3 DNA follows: TGTGCCAGCAGCCGGCGCCGGGACAGACCATACAATGAGCAGTTCTTC. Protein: CASSRRRDRPYNEQFF.

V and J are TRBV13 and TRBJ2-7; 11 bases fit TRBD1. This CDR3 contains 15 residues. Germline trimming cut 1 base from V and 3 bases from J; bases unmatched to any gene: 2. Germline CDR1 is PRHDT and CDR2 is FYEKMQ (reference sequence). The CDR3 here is CASSLAGQGVYEQYF. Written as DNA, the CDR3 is TGTGCCAGCAGCTTAGCGGGACAGGGGGTCTACGAGCAGTACTTC. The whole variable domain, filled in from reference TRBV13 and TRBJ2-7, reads AAGVIQSPRHLIKEKRETATLKCYPIPRHDTVYWYQQGPGQDPQFLISFYEKMQSDKGSIPDRFSAQQFSDYHSELNMSSLELGDSALYFCASSLAGQGVYEQYFGPGTRLTVT.